This TCR beta chain was obtained from a study of cytomegalovirus exposure and HLA in healthy donors. Across the study: An analysis done earlier identified 117 million unique TCR beta sequences from around 180 million T cells.

In regard to this clone: Its antigen remains unknown.

60 Vbeta and 13 Jbeta primers were used in PCR. TCRdb keeps only in-frame clones here, not all; method: immunoSEQ multiplex PCR. The table lists about 180,000 clones, over 70% of them singletons. Study-wide points: Cytomegalovirus association was listed for 170 or so TCR beta chains.

In germline, CDR1 is MNHNS, CDR2 SASEGT. V dropped 6 bases and J dropped 5 bases, with 14 bases sitting between them. This CDR3 region has 14 residues. Input material: PBMCs. The sequence was obtained from a man between 25 and 39 years old in good health and CMV-seropositive. This chain links TRBV6-1 with TRBJ1-3; D not resolved. As DNA, the CDR3 is TGTGCCAGCAGGCTAACTCAAGTTAGAAACACCATATATTTT. Its protein is CASRLTQVRNTIYF.